What follows describes a single TCR beta chain. Its antigen remains unknown. These data come from a study of T cell repertoires in cytomegalovirus infection. The CDR3 extends over 12 amino acids. In germline, CDR1 is LNHDA, CDR2 SQIVND (reference sequence). V trimming: 10 bases; J trimming: 3 bases; junction bases outside the gene matches: 4. One entry per CDR3 protein results from TCRdb running MiXCR on the reads. The table includes roughly 800,000 distinct CDR3 sequences, about 28% detected once. This TCR derives from a human donor in good health (CMV status not recorded). Some clones in this sample may be carry-over from other donors' samples. V gene TRBV19 combines with J gene TRBJ2-7, with 9 bases matching TRBD1. The sequencing here drew on cultured CD8+ T cells from PBMCs, taken from culture after CMV antigen stimulation. The CDR3 protein is CATRDRDYEQYF. Written as DNA, the CDR3 is TGTGCCACCCGGGACAGGGACTACGAGCAGTACTTC.